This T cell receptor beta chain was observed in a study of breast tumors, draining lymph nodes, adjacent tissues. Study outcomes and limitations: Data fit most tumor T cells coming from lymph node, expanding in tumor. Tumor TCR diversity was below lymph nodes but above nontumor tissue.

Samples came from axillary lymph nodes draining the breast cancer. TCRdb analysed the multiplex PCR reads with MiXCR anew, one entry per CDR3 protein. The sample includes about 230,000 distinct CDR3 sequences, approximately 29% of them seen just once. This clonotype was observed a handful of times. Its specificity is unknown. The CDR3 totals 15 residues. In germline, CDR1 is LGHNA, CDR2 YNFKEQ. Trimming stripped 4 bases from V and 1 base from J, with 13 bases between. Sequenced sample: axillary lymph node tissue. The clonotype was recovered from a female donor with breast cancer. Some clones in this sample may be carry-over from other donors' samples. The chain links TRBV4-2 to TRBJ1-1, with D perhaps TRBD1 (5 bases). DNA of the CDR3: TGTGCCAGCAGCCGACTAGGGACGACGAACACTGAAGCTTTCTTT. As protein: CASSRLGTTNTEAFF.